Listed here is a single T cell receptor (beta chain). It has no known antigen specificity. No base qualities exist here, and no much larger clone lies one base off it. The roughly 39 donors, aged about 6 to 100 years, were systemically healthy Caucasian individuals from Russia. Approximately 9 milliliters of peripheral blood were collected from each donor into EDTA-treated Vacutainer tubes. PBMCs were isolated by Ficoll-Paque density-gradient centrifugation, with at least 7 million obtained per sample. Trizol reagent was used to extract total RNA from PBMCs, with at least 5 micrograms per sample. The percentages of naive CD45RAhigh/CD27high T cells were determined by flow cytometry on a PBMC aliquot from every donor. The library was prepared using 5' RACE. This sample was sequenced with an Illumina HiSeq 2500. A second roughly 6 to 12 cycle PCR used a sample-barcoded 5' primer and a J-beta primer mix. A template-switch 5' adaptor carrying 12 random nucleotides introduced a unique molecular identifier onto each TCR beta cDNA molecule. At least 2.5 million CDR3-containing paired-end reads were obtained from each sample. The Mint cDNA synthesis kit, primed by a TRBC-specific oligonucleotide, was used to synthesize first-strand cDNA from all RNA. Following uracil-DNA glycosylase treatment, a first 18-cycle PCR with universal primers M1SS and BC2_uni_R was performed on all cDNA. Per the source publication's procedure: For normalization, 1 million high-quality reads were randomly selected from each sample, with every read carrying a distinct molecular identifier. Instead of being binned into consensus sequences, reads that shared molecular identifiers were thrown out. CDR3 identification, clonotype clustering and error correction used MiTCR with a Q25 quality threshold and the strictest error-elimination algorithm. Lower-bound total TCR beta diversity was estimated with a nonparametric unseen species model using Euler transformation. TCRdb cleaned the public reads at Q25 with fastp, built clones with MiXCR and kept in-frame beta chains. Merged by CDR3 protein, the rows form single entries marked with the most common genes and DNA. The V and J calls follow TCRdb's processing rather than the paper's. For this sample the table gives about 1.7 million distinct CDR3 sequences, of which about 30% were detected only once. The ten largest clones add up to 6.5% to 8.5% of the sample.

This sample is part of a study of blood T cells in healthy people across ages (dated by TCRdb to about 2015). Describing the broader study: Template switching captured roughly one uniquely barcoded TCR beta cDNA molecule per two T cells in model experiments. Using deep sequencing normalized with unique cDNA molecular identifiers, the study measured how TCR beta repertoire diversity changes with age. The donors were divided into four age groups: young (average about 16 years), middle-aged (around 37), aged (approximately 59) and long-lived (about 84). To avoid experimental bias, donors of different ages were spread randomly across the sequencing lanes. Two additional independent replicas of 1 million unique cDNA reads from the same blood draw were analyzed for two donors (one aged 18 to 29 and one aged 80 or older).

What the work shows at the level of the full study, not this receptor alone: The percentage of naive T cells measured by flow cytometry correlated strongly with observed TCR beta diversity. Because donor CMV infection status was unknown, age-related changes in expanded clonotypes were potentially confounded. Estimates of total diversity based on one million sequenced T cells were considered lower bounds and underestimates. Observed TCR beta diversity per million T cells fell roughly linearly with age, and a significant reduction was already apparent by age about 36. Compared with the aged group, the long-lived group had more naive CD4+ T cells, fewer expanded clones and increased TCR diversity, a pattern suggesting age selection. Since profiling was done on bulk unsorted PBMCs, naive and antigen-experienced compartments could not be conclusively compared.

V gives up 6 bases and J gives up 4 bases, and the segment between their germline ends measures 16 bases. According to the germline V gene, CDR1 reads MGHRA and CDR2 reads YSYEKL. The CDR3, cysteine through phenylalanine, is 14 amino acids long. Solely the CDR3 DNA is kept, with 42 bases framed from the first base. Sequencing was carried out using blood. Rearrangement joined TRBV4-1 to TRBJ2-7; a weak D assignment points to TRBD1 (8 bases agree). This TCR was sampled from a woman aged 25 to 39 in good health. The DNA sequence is TGCGCCAGCAGAAAACAGGGGGGGGAATACGAGCAGTACTTC. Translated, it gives CASRKQGGEYEQYF.